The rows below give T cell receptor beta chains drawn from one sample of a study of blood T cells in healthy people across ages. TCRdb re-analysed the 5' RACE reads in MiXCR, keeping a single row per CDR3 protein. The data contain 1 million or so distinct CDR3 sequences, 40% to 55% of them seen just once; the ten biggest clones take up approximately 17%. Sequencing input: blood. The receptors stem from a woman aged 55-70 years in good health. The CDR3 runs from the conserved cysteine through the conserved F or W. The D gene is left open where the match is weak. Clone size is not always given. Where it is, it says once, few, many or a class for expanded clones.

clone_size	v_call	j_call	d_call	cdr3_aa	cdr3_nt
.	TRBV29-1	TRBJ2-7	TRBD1	CSVEDKTGITYEQYF	TGCAGCGTTGAAGATAAGACAGGGATCACATACGAGCAGTACTTC
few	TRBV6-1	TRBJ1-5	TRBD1	CASLWTGYSNQPQHF	TGTGCCAGCTTATGGACAGGGTATAGCAATCAGCCCCAGCATTTT
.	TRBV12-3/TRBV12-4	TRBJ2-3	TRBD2	CASQAGGSDTQYF	TGTGCCTCCCAGGCGGGAGGATCAGATACGCAGTATTTT
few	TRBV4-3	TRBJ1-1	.	CASSQDRYTEAFF	TGCGCCAGCAGCCAAGATCGGTACACTGAAGCTTTCTTT
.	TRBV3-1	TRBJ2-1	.	CASSQAPPVPWVNEQFF	TGTGCCAGCAGCCAAGCCCCCCCGGTCCCATGGGTCAATGAGCAGTTCTTC
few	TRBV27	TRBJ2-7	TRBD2	CASRIFERGGYEQYF	TGTGCCAGCAGAATATTCGAGCGGGGAGGGTACGAGCAGTACTTC
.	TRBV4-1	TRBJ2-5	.	CASSQDGVGQETQYF	TGCGCCAGCAGCCAAGATGGGGTAGGGCAAGAGACCCAGTACTTC
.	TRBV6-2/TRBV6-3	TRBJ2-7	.	CASSYNPYEQYF	TGTGCCAGCAGTTACAATCCCTACGAGCAGTACTTC
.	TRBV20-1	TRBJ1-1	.	CSARVNMNTEAFF	TGCAGTGCTAGAGTTAACATGAACACTGAAGCTTTCTTT
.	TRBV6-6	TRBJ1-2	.	CASSDRANYGYTF	TGTGCCAGCAGTGACAGAGCTAACTATGGCTACACCTTC
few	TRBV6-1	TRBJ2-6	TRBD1	CASRLRDSSLGGANVLTF	TGTGCCAGCAGACTAAGGGACAGTTCTCTGGGCGGGGCCAACGTCCTGACTTTC
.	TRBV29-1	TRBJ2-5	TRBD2	CSVRQGTSSETQYF	TGCAGCGTGAGGCAGGGGACTAGTTCGGAGACCCAGTACTTC
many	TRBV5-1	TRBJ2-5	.	CASSLEAIGETQYF	TGCGCCAGCAGCTTGGAGGCTATAGGAGAGACCCAGTACTTC
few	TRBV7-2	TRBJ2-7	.	CASSIRESSGEQYF	TGTGCCAGCAGCATCCGGGAAAGTAGCGGCGAGCAGTACTTC
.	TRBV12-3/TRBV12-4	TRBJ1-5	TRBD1	CASSGQVEAQPQHF	TGTGCCAGCAGTGGACAGGTGGAGGCTCAGCCCCAGCATTTT
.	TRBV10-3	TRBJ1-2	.	CAISDRLIGYTF	TGTGCCATCAGTGACCGACTGATTGGCTACACCTTC
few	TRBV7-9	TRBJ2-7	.	CASSRPGRYEQYF	TGTGCCAGCAGCCGCCCAGGCCGATACGAGCAGTACTTC
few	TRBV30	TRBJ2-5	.	CAWSVSQGWETQYF	TGTGCCTGGAGTGTCAGTCAGGGGTGGGAGACCCAGTACTTC
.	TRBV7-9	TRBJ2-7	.	CASSTRDHHYEQYF	TGTGCCAGCAGCACCCGGGACCACCACTACGAGCAGTACTTC
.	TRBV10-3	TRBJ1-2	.	CAISRESNGYTF	TGTGCCATCAGCCGGGAGTCCAATGGCTACACCTTC
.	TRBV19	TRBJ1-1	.	CASGGDARAAEAFF	TGTGCCAGTGGGGGGGACGCCCGGGCGGCTGAAGCTTTCTTT
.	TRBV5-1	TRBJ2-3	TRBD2	CASSLLAGAPTDTQYF	TGCGCCAGCAGCTTACTAGCGGGAGCCCCCACAGATACGCAGTATTTT
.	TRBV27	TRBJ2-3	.	CASRPPSRVASTDTQYF	TGTGCCAGCCGACCACCGAGCAGGGTCGCTAGCACAGATACGCAGTATTTT
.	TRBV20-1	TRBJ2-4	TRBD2	CSATGRFNIQYF	TGCAGTGCTACCGGGAGGTTTAACATTCAGTACTTC
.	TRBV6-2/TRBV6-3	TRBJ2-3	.	CASSSRGKGRVADTQYF	TGTGCCAGCAGTTCCCGGGGCAAGGGGCGCGTCGCAGATACGCAGTATTTT
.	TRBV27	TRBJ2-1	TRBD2	CASSSGTSGRGEQFF	TGTGCCAGCAGTTCCGGGACTAGCGGGAGAGGTGAGCAGTTCTTC
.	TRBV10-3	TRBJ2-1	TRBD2	CAIGLAGGDNEQFF	TGTGCCATTGGACTAGCGGGAGGGGACAATGAGCAGTTCTTC
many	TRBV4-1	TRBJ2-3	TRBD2	CASSQGLGLAGGDTQYF	TGCGCCAGCAGCCAAGGCCTAGGACTAGCGGGAGGAGATACGCAGTATTTT
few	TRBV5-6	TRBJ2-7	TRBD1	CASSSPGGPPYEQYF	TGTGCCAGCAGCTCGCCAGGGGGCCCACCCTACGAGCAGTACTTC
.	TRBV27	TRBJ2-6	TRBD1	CASPRGPGANVLTF	TGTGCCAGCCCTAGGGGGCCTGGGGCCAACGTCCTGACTTTC